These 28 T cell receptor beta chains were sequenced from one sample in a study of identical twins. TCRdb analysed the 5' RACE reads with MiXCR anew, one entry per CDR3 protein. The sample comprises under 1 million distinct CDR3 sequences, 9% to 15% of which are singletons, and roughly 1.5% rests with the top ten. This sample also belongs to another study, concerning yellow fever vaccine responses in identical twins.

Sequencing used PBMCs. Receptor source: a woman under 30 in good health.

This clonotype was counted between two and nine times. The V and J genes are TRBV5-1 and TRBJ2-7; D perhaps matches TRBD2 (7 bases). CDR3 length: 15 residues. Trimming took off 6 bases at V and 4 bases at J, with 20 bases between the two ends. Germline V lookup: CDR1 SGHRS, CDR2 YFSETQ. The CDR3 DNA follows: TGCGCCAGCACCCTAGCGGCCAAGGGGACATACGAGCAGTACTTC. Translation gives CASTLAAKGTYEQYF.

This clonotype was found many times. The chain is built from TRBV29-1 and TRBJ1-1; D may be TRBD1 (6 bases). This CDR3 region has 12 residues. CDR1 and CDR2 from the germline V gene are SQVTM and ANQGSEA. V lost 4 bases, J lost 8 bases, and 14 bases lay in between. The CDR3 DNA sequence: TGCAGCGTTGCGGATGGGACATCCGAAGCTTTCTTT. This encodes CSVADGTSEAFF.

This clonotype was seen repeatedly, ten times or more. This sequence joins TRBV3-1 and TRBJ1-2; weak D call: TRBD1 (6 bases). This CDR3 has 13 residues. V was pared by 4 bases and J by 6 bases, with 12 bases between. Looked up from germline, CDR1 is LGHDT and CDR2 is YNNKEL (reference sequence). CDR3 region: CASSPIRGHGYTF. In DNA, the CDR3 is TGTGCCAGCAGCCCGATCAGGGGACATGGCTACACCTTC. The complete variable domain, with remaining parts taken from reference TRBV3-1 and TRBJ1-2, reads DTAVSQTPKYLVTQMGNDKSIKCEQNLGHDTMYWYKQDSKKFLKIMFSYNNKELIINETVPNRFSPKSPDKAHLNLHINSLELGDSAVYFCASSPIRGHGYTFGSGTRLTVV.

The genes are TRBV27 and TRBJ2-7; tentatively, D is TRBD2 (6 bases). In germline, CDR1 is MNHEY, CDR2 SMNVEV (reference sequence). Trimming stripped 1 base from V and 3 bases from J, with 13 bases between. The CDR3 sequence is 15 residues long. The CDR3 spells CASSLFGGLGYEQYF. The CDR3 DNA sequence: TGTGCCAGCAGTTTATTCGGGGGACTCGGCTACGAGCAGTACTTC.

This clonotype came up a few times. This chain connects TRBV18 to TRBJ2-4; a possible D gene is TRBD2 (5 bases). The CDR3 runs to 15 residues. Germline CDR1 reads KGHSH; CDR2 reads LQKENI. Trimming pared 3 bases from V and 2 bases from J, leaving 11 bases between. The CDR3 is CASSPQGGSKNIQYF. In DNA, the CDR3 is TGTGCCAGCTCACCTCAAGGAGGATCCAAAAACATTCAGTACTTC.

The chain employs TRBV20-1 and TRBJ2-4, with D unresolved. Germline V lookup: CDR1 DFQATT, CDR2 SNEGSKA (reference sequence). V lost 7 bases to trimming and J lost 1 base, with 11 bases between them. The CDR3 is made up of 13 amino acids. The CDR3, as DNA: TGCAGTGTCAGTGATGTGGCCAAAAACATTCAGTACTTC. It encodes CSVSDVAKNIQYF.

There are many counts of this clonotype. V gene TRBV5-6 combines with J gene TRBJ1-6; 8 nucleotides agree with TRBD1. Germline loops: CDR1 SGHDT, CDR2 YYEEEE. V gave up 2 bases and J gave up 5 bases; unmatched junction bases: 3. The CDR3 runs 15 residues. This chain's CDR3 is CASSFSDRDNSPLHF. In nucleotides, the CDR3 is TGTGCCAGCAGCTTTTCGGACAGGGATAATTCACCCCTCCACTTT.

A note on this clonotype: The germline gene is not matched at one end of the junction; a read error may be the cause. The CDR3 protein is CASSPRTSGNNELFF. Here the CDR3 DNA reads TGTGCCAGCAGTCCCCGGACTAGCGGGAACAATGAGCTGTTCTTC. The chain uses TRBV27 and TRBJ2-1; the match to TRBD2 covers 12 bases. The CDR3 is 15 residues long. CDR1 and CDR2 (germline): MNHEY, SMNVEV (reference sequence).

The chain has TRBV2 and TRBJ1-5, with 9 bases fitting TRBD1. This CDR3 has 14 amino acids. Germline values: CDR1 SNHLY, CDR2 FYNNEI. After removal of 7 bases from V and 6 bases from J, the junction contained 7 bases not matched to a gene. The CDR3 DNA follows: TGTGCCAGCATGCCACAGGGGGCTAGTCAGCCCCAGCATTTT. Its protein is CASMPQGASQPQHF.

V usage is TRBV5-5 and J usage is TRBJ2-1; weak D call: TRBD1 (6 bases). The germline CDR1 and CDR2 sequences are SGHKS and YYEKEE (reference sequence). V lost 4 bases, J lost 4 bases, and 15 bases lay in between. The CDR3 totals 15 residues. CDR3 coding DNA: TGTGCCAGCAGCGACACAGGGTTCTCGTACAATGAGCAGTTCTTC. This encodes CASSDTGFSYNEQFF.

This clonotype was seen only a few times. The CDR3 DNA follows: TGTGCCACCAGTGATCAAAGGACAGGGGGAAGTTACAATGAGCAGTTCTTC. Its translation is CATSDQRTGGSYNEQFF. V gene TRBV24-1 combines with J gene TRBJ2-1; 10 bases map to TRBD1. The CDR3 has 17 residues. V lost 3 bases and J lost 4; bases outside the gene matches: 8. CDR1 is KGHDR, CDR2 SFDVKD, per germline.

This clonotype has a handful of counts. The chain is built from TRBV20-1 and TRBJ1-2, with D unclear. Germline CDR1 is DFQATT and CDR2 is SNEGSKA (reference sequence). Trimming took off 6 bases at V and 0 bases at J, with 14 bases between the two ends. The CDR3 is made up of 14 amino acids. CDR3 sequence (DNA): TGCAGTGCACCCGACGGAGGATCTAACTATGGCTACACCTTC. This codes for CSAPDGGSNYGYTF.

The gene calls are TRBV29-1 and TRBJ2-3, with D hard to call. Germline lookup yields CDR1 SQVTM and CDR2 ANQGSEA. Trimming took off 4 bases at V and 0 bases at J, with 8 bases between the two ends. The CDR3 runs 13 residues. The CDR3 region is CSVAKGSTDTQYF. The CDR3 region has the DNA TGCAGCGTTGCAAAGGGTAGCACAGATACGCAGTATTTT.

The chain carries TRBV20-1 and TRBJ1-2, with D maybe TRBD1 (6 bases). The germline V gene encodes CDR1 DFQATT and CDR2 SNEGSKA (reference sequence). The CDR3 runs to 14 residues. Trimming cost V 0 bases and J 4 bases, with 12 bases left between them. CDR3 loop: CSARDPRGPYGYTF. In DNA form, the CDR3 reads TGCAGTGCTAGAGATCCCAGGGGCCCCTATGGCTACACCTTC.

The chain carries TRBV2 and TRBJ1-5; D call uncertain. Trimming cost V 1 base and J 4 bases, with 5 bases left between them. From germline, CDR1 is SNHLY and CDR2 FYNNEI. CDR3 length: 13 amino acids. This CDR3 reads CASSEEWNQPQHF. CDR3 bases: TGTGCCAGCAGTGAAGAGTGGAATCAGCCCCAGCATTTT.

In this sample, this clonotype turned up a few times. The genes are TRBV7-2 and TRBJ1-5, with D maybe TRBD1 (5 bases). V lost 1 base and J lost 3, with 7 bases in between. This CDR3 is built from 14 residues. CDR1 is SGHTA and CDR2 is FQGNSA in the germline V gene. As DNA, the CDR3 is TGTGCCAGCAGCTTAGGGGACCCCAATCAGCCCCAGCATTTT. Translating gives CASSLGDPNQPQHF.

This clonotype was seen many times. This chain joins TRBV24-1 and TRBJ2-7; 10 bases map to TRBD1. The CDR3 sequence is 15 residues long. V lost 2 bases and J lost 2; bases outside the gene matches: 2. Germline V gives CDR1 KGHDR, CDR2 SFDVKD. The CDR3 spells CATSDSGTGAYEQYF. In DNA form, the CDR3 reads TGTGCCACCAGTGATTCCGGGACAGGGGCCTACGAGCAGTACTTC.

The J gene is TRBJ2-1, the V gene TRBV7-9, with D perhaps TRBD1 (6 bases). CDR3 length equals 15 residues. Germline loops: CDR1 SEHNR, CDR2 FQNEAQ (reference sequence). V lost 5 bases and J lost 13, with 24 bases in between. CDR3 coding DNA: TGTGCCAGCAGCCTACCGGATGAGAACCGGGACAATCAGTTCTTC. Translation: CASSLPDENRDNQFF.

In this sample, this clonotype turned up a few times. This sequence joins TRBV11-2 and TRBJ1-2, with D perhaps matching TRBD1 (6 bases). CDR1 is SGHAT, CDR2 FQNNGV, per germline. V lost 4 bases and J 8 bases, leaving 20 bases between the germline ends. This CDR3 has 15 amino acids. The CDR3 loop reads CASSSLKDRRGGYTF. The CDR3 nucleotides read TGTGCCAGCAGCTCCCTGAAAGACAGGCGGGGGGGCTACACCTTC. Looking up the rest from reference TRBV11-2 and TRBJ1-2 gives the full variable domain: EAGVAQSPRYKIIEKRQSVAFWCNPISGHATLYWYQQILGQGPKLLIQFQNNGVVDDSQLPKDRFSAERLKGVDSTLKIQPAKLEDSAVYLCASSSLKDRRGGYTFGSGTRLTVV.

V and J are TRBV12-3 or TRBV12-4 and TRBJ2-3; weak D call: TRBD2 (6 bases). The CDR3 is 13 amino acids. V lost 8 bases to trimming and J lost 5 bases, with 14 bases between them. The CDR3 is CASGGRTGDTQYF. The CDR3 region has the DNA TGTGCCAGCGGAGGGCGCACGGGAGATACGCAGTATTTT.

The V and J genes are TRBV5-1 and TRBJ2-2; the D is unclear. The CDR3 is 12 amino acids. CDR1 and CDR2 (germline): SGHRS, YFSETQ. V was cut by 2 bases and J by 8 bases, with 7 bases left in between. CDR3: CASSFKSGELFF. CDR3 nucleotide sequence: TGCGCCAGCAGCTTTAAGTCGGGGGAGCTGTTTTTT.

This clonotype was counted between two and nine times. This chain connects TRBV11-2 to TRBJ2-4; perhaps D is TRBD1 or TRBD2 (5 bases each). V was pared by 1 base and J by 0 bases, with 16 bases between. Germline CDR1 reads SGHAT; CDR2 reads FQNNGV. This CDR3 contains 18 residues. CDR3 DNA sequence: TGTGCCAGCAGCTTAGGGGTGGGGGTCGACATAGCCAAAAACATTCAGTACTTC. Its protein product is CASSLGVGVDIAKNIQYF. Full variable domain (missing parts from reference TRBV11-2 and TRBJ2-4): EAGVAQSPRYKIIEKRQSVAFWCNPISGHATLYWYQQILGQGPKLLIQFQNNGVVDDSQLPKDRFSAERLKGVDSTLKIQPAKLEDSAVYLCASSLGVGVDIAKNIQYFGAGTRLSVL.

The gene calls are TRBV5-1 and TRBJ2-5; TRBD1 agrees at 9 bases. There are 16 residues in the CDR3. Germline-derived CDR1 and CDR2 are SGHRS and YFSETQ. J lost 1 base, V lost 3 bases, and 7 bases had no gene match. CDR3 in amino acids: CASSSLPGQGQETQYF. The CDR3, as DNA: TGCGCCAGCAGCTCATTACCGGGACAGGGCCAAGAGACCCAGTACTTC.

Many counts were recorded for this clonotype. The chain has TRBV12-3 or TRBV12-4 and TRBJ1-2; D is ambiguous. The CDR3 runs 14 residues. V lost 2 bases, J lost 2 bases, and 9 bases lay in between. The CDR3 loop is CASSLLYTNYGYTF. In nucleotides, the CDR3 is TGTGCCAGCAGTTTATTGTACACCAACTATGGCTACACCTTC.

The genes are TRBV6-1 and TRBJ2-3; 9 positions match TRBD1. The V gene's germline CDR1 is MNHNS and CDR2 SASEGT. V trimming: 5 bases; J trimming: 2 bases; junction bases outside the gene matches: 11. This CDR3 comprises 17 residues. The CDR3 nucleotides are TGTGCCAGCAGTCAATACGCCGGGACAGGGCCCACAGATACGCAGTATTTT. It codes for CASSQYAGTGPTDTQYF.

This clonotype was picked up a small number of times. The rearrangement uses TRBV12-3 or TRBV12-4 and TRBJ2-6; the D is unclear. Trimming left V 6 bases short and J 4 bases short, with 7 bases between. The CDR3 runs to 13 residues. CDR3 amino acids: CASRPVGANVLTF. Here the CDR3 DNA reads TGTGCCAGCAGGCCCGTCGGGGCCAACGTCCTGACTTTC.

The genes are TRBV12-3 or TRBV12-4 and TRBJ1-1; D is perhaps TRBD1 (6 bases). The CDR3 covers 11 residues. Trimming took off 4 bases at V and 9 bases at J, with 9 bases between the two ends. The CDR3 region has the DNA TGTGCCAGCAGTTATACAGGGAAAGCTTTCTTT. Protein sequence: CASSYTGKAFF.

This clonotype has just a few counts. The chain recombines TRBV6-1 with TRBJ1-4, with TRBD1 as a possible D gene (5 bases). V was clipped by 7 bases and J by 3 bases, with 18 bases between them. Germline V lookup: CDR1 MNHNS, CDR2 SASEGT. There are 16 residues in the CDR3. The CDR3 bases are TGTGCCAGCACAAAATACGTAGGGGCGGCTAATGAAAAACTGTTTTTT. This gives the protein CASTKYVGAANEKLFF.